This entry lists 14 T cell receptor beta chains sequenced from one sample in a study of vaccination and CD4 T cells after COVID-19. Sequencing of cultured CD4+ T cell DNA used the Oncomine TCR Beta short-read assay. TCRdb re-derived calls from the PCR reads in MiXCR, one entry per CDR3 protein. The data show about 7,300 distinct CDR3 sequences, about half seen once. No antigen is known for these receptors. This sample's treatment: roughly 11-day PBMC culture with coronavirus spike peptide pools or control peptides (ViraFEST assay). The sample comprised CD4+ T cells from blood, cultured in vitro. All receptors derive from a human donor who had recovered from COVID-19.

The CDR3 loop reads CSSRGYQETQYF. CDR3 DNA: TGCAGTTCGAGGGGCTACCAAGAGACCCAGTACTTC. The chain uses TRBV20-1 and TRBJ2-5; D tentatively fits TRBD1 or TRBD2 (5 bases each). Trimming left V 8 bases short and J 0 bases short, with 10 bases between. CDR1 DFQATT and CDR2 SNEGSKA come from the germline V gene (reference sequence). CDR3 length: 12 residues.

The genes are TRBV12-5 and TRBJ2-3; D possibly corresponds to TRBD1 (5 bases). The ends were cut back, 1 base at V and 2 bases at J, with 13 bases in the middle. The CDR3 has 16 amino acids. Germline V lookup: CDR1 LGHNT, CDR2 FRNRAP. The CDR3 sequence: CASGLGTLQATDTQYF. CDR3 in DNA: TGTGCTAGTGGTTTGGGGACACTCCAGGCCACAGATACGCAGTATTTT.

The chain links TRBV15 to TRBJ1-2, with TRBD1 matching over 9 bases. Trimming at V came to 5 bases and at J to 5 bases, leaving 12 bases not matched to a gene. CDR3 length: 16 residues. Looked up from germline, CDR1 is LNHNV and CDR2 is YYDKDF (reference sequence). This CDR3 reads CATSAGWAGQGYGYTF. The DNA for the CDR3 is TGTGCCACCAGCGCAGGGTGGGCGGGACAGGGTTATGGCTACACCTTC.

This clonotype was seen more than once but under ten times. V usage is TRBV19 and J usage is TRBJ1-2; D may be TRBD1 (5 bases). The CDR3 is made up of 14 amino acids. Germline loops: CDR1 LNHDA, CDR2 SQIVND (reference sequence). V shed 6 bases and J shed 0 bases, with 11 bases lying between them. This CDR3 reads CASSRGGTNYGYTF. CDR3 in DNA: TGTGCCAGTAGCCGGGGGGGTACTAACTATGGCTACACCTTC.

V and J are TRBV6-1 and TRBJ1-1; 10 bases are a match to TRBD1. V lost 10 bases, J lost 4 bases, and 12 bases stayed unmatched. CDR1 is MNHNS, CDR2 SASEGT, per germline. CDR3 size: 15 residues. Here the CDR3 reads CATRGRDRGATEAFF. Here the CDR3 DNA reads TGTGCCACTAGGGGGAGGGACAGGGGTGCCACTGAAGCTTTCTTT.

The chain carries TRBV20-1 and TRBJ1-2; D is unresolved. This CDR3 spans 15 amino acids. Germline V lookup: CDR1 DFQATT, CDR2 SNEGSKA (reference sequence). V was trimmed by 0 bases and J by 4 bases, leaving 15 bases between them. The CDR3 DNA is TGCAGTGCTAGAGATTGGCGGTACAGTATCTATGGCTACACCTTC. This sequence encodes CSARDWRYSIYGYTF.

The genes are TRBV15 and TRBJ1-6, with D hard to call. V was cut by 0 bases and J by 5 bases, with 8 bases left in between. The CDR3 is made up of 15 amino acids. Germline lookup yields CDR1 LNHNV and CDR2 YYDKDF (reference sequence). The CDR3 loop is CATSRDTQNNSPLHF. The CDR3 DNA sequence: TGTGCCACCAGCAGAGATACACAAAATAATTCACCCCTCCACTTT.

The chain couples TRBV28 to TRBJ2-5; no clear D. There are 12 residues in the CDR3. With 4 bases removed from V and 5 bases from J, the gap between germline ends came to 8 bases. Germline V gene lookup returns CDR1 MDHEN and CDR2 SYDVKM. In nucleotides, the CDR3 is TGTGCCAGCAGTTCTGGGTTGGAGACCCAGTACTTC. The encoded protein is CASSSGLETQYF.

V gene TRBV18 combines with J gene TRBJ1-2; D ambiguous. Germline V gene lookup returns CDR1 KGHSH and CDR2 LQKENI. The CDR3 runs 14 residues. The ends were cut back, 1 base at V and 4 bases at J, with 10 bases in the middle. The CDR3 DNA reads as TGTGCCAGCTCACCACTGTCCAGCGCCTATGGCTACACCTTC. Translation gives CASSPLSSAYGYTF. Drawing the rest from reference TRBV18 and TRBJ1-2, the complete variable domain is NAGVMQNPRHLVRRRGQEARLRCSPMKGHSHVYWYRQLPEEGLKFMVYLQKENIIDESGMPKERFSAEFPKEGPSILRIQQVVRGDSAAYFCASSPLSSAYGYTFGSGTRLTVV.

This chain uses TRBV11-3 with TRBJ1-2; 8 positions agree with TRBD1. The V gene's germline CDR1 is SGHNT and CDR2 YENEEA. The CDR3 is made up of 13 amino acids. V lost 5 bases to trimming and J lost 5 bases; unmatched junction nucleotides: 4. The CDR3 region has the DNA TGTGCCAGCAGCCCTGACAGGGGTTATGGCTACACCTTC. Translation: CASSPDRGYGYTF.

The CDR3 DNA follows: TGTGCCAGCAGTGACAGGGCCTATCAGCCCCAGCATTTT. This sequence encodes CASSDRAYQPQHF. The genes are TRBV6-2 or TRBV6-3 and TRBJ1-5; 7 bases fit TRBD1. With V trimmed by 5 bases and J by 5 bases, 3 bases remained unmatched. The CDR3 is made up of 13 amino acids. Per the germline V gene, CDR1 is MNHEY and CDR2 is SVGEGT.

The V gene is TRBV20-1, the J gene TRBJ2-7, with 7 bases matching TRBD2. Germline CDR1 DFQATT, CDR2 SNEGSKA (reference sequence). The ends lost 2 bases at V and 7 bases at J; junction bases unmatched: 14. The CDR3 sequence is 15 residues long. DNA of the CDR3: TGCAGTGCTAGATCCACCCTACGCGGGGAGGGTGAGCAGTACTTC. This codes for CSARSTLRGEGEQYF.

The rearrangement uses TRBV4-1 and TRBJ2-2, with 8 nucleotides matching TRBD2. After removal of 0 bases from V and 7 bases from J, the junction contained 4 bases not matched to a gene. Germline V CDR1 and CDR2: MGHRA, YSYEKL. The CDR3 contains 15 residues. CDR3 coding DNA: TGCGCCAGCAGCCAAGAAGCGGGAGTGAGCGGGGAGCTGTTTTTT. Residues: CASSQEAGVSGELFF.

This clonotype was seen a handful of times. V gene TRBV19 combines with J gene TRBJ1-1; 7 bases match TRBD1. V dropped 9 bases and J dropped 7; count of bases not matched to a gene: 8. Germline V gene data show CDR1 as LNHDA and CDR2 as SQIVND (reference sequence). The CDR3 loop spans 12 amino acids. The CDR3 nucleotides read TGTGCCAGCCAAAGGGGGCAGTTTGAAGCTTTCTTT. Residues: CASQRGQFEAFF. The complete variable domain, with remaining parts taken from reference TRBV19 and TRBJ1-1, reads DGGITQSPKYLFRKEGQNVTLSCEQNLNHDAMYWYRQDPGQGLRLIYYSQIVNDFQKGDIAEGYSVSREKKESFPLTVTSAQKNPTAFYLCASQRGQFEAFFGQGTRLTVV.